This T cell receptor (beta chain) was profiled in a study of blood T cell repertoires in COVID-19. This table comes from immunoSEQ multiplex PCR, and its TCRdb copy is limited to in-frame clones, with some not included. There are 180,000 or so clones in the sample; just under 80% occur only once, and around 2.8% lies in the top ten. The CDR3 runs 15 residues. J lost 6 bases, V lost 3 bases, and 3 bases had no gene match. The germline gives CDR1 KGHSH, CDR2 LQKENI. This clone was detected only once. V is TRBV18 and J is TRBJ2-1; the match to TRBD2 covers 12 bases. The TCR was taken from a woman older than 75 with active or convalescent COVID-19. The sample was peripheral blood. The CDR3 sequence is CASSPSSGGANEQFF. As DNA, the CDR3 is TGTGCCAGCTCACCCTCTAGCGGGGGGGCCAATGAGCAGTTCTTC. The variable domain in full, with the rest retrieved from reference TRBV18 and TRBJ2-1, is NAGVMQNPRHLVRRRGQEARLRCSPMKGHSHVYWYRQLPEEGLKFMVYLQKENIIDESGMPKERFSAEFPKEGPSILRIQQVVRGDSAAYFCASSPSSGGANEQFFGPGTRLTVL.